The 5 T cell receptor beta chains presented below share a single source sample, sequenced in a study of T-cell memory formation after mild COVID-19. A single record per CDR3 protein comes from TCRdb applying MiXCR to the 5' RACE reads. The repertoire holds fewer than 150,000 distinct CDR3 sequences, with around a fifth as singletons. What was sequenced was PBMCs or a T cell subset sorted from them (not recorded which). The receptors shown here come from a man between 18 and 35 years old who had mild COVID-19 (a few samples of this study predate the infection). Cell type and time point are not known.

The gene calls are TRBV27 and TRBJ2-7, with TRBD2 identical over 8 bases. Trimming at V came to 4 bases and at J to 0 bases, leaving 5 bases not matched to a gene. This CDR3 has 15 amino acids. CDR1 and CDR2 (germline): MNHEY, SMNVEV (reference sequence). CDR3 DNA: TGTGCCAGCAGTTCTATAGCGGGGCTCTCCTACGAGCAGTACGTC. This sequence encodes CASSSIAGLSYEQYV.

Only a few counts were recorded for this clonotype. The chain joins TRBV24-1 to TRBJ2-5; D unclear. CDR1 and CDR2 (germline): KGHDR, SFDVKD. The V end was cut by 1 base, the J end by 5 bases, with 4 bases between. This CDR3 has 12 amino acids. For the CDR3, the DNA is TGTGCCACCAGTGATTTTTCTGAGACCCAGTACTTC. This gives the protein CATSDFSETQYF.

Only a few counts were recorded for this clonotype. The V gene is TRBV11-3, the J gene TRBJ2-2; 9 bases line up with TRBD1. V lost 2 bases, J lost 3 bases, and 7 bases stayed unmatched. CDR3 length: 17 amino acids. CDR1 and CDR2 (germline): SGHNT, YENEEA. CDR3 DNA sequence: TGTGCCAGCAGCTTATCCCTGCGGACAGGGGACACCGGGGAGCTGTTTTTT. Amino acid sequence: CASSLSLRTGDTGELFF.

CDR3: CASSLRLAVAVTGELFF. CDR3 nucleotide sequence: TGTGCCAGCAGCTTGAGACTAGCGGTGGCGGTCACCGGGGAGCTGTTTTTT. The rearrangement uses TRBV5-6 and TRBJ2-2; TRBD2 matches 9 bases. Looked up from germline, CDR1 is SGHDT and CDR2 is YYEEEE. J was trimmed by 4 bases and V by 1 base; bases with no gene match: 8. The CDR3 has 17 residues.

The J gene is TRBJ2-7, the V gene TRBV10-3; 8 bases match TRBD1. This CDR3 comprises 13 residues. With V trimmed by 3 bases and J by 5 bases, 3 bases remained unmatched. CDR1 is ENHRY, CDR2 SYGVKD, per germline. CDR3 protein: CAISDPDRDEQYF. In DNA, the CDR3 is TGTGCCATCAGTGATCCGGACAGGGACGAGCAGTACTTC.